This is a list of T cell receptor beta chains from one sample in a study of T cell responses to AZD1222 COVID-19 vaccine. TCRdb keeps only in-frame clones here, not all; method: immunoSEQ multiplex PCR. This sample has around 140,000 clones; approximately 88% occur once, and the top ten carry 5% to 6.5%. Sequencing used peripheral blood, obtained 28 days after the second dose of the MenACWY control vaccine. The source of these receptors is an adult who received the MenACWY meningococcal vaccine as a control. Both conserved end residues are trimmed from each CDR3. Each record gives: J gene, clone size, V gene, CDR3 protein. The size entry is marked missing in some rows and otherwise reads once, few, many or a size class.

>TRBJ1-5|.|TRBV6-5
ASSRHRDDQPQH
>TRBJ2-1|.|TRBV11-2
ASSGLLAGAYNEQF
>TRBJ2-2|.|TRBV9
ASSVDPRGGETGELF
>TRBJ1-1|.|TRBV4-3
ASSQESRGREAF
>TRBJ1-6|.|TRBV9
ASSTVGTNSPLH
>TRBJ1-6|.|TRBV19
ASRDGHTMSPLH
>TRBJ1-1|.|TRBV14
ASSNRPPSSSVNTEAF
>TRBJ2-7|.|TRBV27
ASSSLGGGTSYEQY
>TRBJ1-3|.|TRBV3-1/TRBV3-2
ASSQDLFGPTRAGYTIY
>TRBJ2-7|.|TRBV6-1
ASSEMASDSYEQY
>TRBJ2-5|.|TRBV3-1/TRBV3-2
ASSATRLGAQY
>TRBJ1-4|.|TRBV9
ASSVGAGTGYSTNEKLF
>TRBJ1-1|.|TRBV7-8
ASSALEDSEAF
>TRBJ1-4|.|TRBV4-1
ASSQTGEGKLF
>TRBJ1-3|.|TRBV7-9
ASSRTGTAGNTIY
>TRBJ2-2|.|TRBV6-1
ASSEVRYGELF
>TRBJ2-1|.|TRBV27
ASSSGTGNNEQF
>TRBJ2-1|.|TRBV19
ASSDGGVVTNNEQF
>TRBJ1-1|.|TRBV7-2
ASSGQGVGTEAF
>TRBJ2-5|.|TRBV5-1
ASSLYGLAGGRQETQY
>TRBJ1-3|.|TRBV7-9
ASSLVVGNTIY
>TRBJ1-1|.|TRBV4-3
ASSQVGVFGAIAEAF
>TRBJ1-5|once|TRBV9
ASSVGTGGGNQPQH
>TRBJ1-2|.|TRBV5-1
ASSVGTTGHGYT
>TRBJ2-7|.|TRBV4-2
ASSQGLAVAYEQY
>TRBJ1-2|.|TRBV28
ASRMGRNYGYT
>TRBJ1-1|.|TRBV5-1
ASSVIQMNTEAF
>TRBJ2-5|.|TRBV12-5
ASGSSNSETQY
>TRBJ1-5|.|TRBV20-1
SAGQVQPQH
>TRBJ2-3|.|TRBV5-1
ASSPLSLDTQY
>TRBJ1-1|.|TRBV7-3
ASSRGRNTEAF
>TRBJ1-1|.|TRBV7-8
ASSFALKGTEAF
>TRBJ1-1|few|TRBV3-1/TRBV3-2
ASSPGLLNTEAF
>TRBJ1-1|.|TRBV2
ASSDQGFTNTEAF
>TRBJ1-1|.|TRBV5-1
ASSGGDRYTEAF
>TRBJ2-5|once|TRBV6-6
ASSSTDRGARETQY
>TRBJ1-2|.|TRBV7-2
ASSLLGPMGGYT
>TRBJ1-1|.|TRBV9
ASSVTGIGTEAF